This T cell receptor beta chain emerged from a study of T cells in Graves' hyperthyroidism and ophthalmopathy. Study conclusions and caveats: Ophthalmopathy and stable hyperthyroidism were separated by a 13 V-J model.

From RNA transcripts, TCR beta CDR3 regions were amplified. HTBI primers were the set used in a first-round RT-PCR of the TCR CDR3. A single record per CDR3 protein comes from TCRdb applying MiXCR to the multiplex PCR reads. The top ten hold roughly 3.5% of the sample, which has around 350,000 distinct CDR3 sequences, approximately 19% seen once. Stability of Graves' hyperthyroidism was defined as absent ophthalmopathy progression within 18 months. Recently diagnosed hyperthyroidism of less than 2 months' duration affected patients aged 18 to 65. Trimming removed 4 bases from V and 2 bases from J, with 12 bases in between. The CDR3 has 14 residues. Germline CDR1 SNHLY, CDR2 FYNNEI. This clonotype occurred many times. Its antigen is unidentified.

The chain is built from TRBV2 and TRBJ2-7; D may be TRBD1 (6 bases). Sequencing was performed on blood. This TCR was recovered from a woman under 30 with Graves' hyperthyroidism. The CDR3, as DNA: TGTGCCAGCAGTGGTGGCAGGGGTACCTACGAGCAGTACTTC. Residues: CASSGGRGTYEQYF. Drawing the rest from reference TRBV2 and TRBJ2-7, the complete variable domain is EPEVTQTPSHQVTQMGQEVILRCVPISNHLYFYWYRQILGQKVEFLVSFYNNEISEKSEIFDDQFSVERPDGSNFTLKIRSTKLEDSAMYFCASSGGRGTYEQYFGPGTRLTVT.